Presented here are 17 T cell receptor beta chains from one specimen sequenced in a study of T cell clonotyping in hematopoietic cell transplantation (dated by TCRdb to 2020 to 2022). To prepare the library, the immunoSEQ multiplex PCR assay was applied. TCRdb holds this immuneACCESS table with in-frame rearrangements only. Some clones are missing; in checked studies, unresolved V genes explain under half, and the rest has no known cause. A total of approximately 13,000 clones appear in this sample, approximately 83% of them only once. Of the sample, approximately 6% falls within the top ten clones. The sample's time point label, in plain terms: 100 days after allo-HCT. The input for sequencing was PBMCs, taken 100 days after allogeneic stem cell transplant. Receptor source: a female patient between 40 and 50 years old who had an allogeneic stem cell transplant from a related donor, so T cells may come from the graft donor. Some clones in this sample may be carry-over from other donors' samples.

This clone was seen once. The junction departs from the called germline gene at one end, perhaps through a read error. The chain links TRBV30 to TRBJ1-5; TRBD1 matches at 8 bases. Germline V CDR1 and CDR2: GTSNPN, SVGIG (reference sequence). The CDR3 contains 15 residues. The CDR3 sequence is CAWSRGTGGNQPRHF. The CDR3 coding sequence is TGTGCCTGGAGTCGCGGGACAGGCGGCAATCAGCCCCGGCATTTT. The whole variable domain, remainder taken from reference TRBV30 and TRBJ1-5, is SQTIHQWPATLVQPVGSPLSLECTVEGTSNPNLYWYRQAAGRGLQLLFYSVGIGQISSEVPQNLSASRPQDRQFILSSKKLLLSDSGFYLCAWSRGTGGNQPRHFGDGTRLSIL.

This chain links TRBV5-1 with TRBJ1-1; possible D gene TRBD1, 6 bases. Germline V gives CDR1 SGHRS, CDR2 YFSETQ. The V end lost 3 bases, the J end lost 1 base, and 10 bases lay between the germline ends. The CDR3 sequence is 14 residues long. The CDR3 spells CASSYSTGNTEAFF. The CDR3, as DNA: TGCGCCAGCAGCTATTCGACAGGGAACACTGAAGCTTTCTTT.

This chain uses TRBV5-6 with TRBJ2-2; D may be TRBD2 (6 bases). CDR3 length: 14 amino acids. V lost 6 bases and J lost 5, with 14 bases in between. Germline values: CDR1 SGHDT, CDR2 YYEEEE. This chain's CDR3 is CASIAGSGTGELFF. In DNA, the CDR3 is TGTGCCAGCATTGCGGGATCTGGAACCGGGGAGCTGTTTTTT.

V gene TRBV5-1 combines with J gene TRBJ2-3, with 10 bases that match TRBD2. Germline V gene sequence: CDR1 SGHRS, CDR2 YFSETQ. CDR3 length: 16 residues. J gave up 4 bases and V 1 base, and 6 bases lay outside the gene matches. CDR3 DNA: TGCGCCAGCAGCTTGAATCCTAGCGGGAGTGCAGATACGCAGTATTTT. This translates into CASSLNPSGSADTQYF.

This sequence joins TRBV6-6 and TRBJ2-1, with a tentative D call TRBD2 (5 bases). V was pared by 0 bases and J by 6 bases, with 12 bases between. The CDR3 consists of 15 residues. In germline, CDR1 is MNHNY, CDR2 SVGAGI (reference sequence). The CDR3 nucleotides read TGTGCCAGCAGTTACTCGTACGGAGGTCGCAATGAGCAGTTCTTC. Translation: CASSYSYGGRNEQFF.

This chain links TRBV2 with TRBJ2-2; D uncertain. Germline CDR1 is SNHLY and CDR2 is FYNNEI. V was shortened by 2 bases and J by 9 bases, with 7 bases between the two germline ends. The CDR3 covers 12 residues. CDR3 loop: CASSETERELFF. The CDR3 DNA is TGTGCCAGCAGTGAAACTGAGAGGGAGCTGTTTTTT.

The rearrangement joins TRBV2 to TRBJ1-1, with a tentative D call TRBD1 (5 bases). The CDR3 extends over 15 amino acids. CDR1 and CDR2 (germline): SNHLY, FYNNEI. The ends were cut back, 4 bases at V and 1 base at J, with 13 bases in the middle. The CDR3 spells CASSAPDRENTEAFF. The CDR3 DNA reads TGTGCCAGCAGTGCCCCCGACAGAGAGAACACTGAAGCTTTCTTT. The whole variable domain, remainder taken from reference TRBV2 and TRBJ1-1, is EPEVTQTPSHQVTQMGQEVILRCVPISNHLYFYWYRQILGQKVEFLVSFYNNEISEKSEIFDDQFSVERPDGSNFTLKIRSTKLEDSAMYFCASSAPDRENTEAFFGQGTRLTVV.

The V gene is TRBV5-6, the J gene TRBJ2-3, with D possibly matching TRBD2 (6 bases). V shed 0 bases and J shed 6 bases, with 14 bases lying between them. This CDR3 comprises 15 residues. Germline CDR1 reads SGHDT; CDR2 reads YYEEEE. CDR3 sequence reads: CASSLVAGLSDTQYF. In DNA form, the CDR3 reads TGTGCCAGCAGCTTGGTTGCGGGGCTCTCTGATACGCAGTATTTT.

This clone has a handful of counts. The J gene is TRBJ1-1, the V gene TRBV19; 12 bases are shared with TRBD1. This CDR3 contains 17 residues. J gave up 0 bases and V 6 bases, and 8 bases lay outside the gene matches. Germline assignment: CDR1 LNHDA and CDR2 SQIVND (reference sequence). CDR3 bases: TGTGCCAGTAGGCCCCGGGACAGGGGGCAAGTGAACACTGAAGCTTTCTTT. Its protein is CASRPRDRGQVNTEAFF.

A few counts support this clone. The CDR3 is CASSYGNEQFF. The CDR3 DNA is TGTGCCAGCAGTTACGGGAATGAGCAGTTCTTC. This chain links TRBV6-6 with TRBJ2-1, with D unclear. Trimming left V 2 bases short and J 7 bases short, with 3 bases between. The CDR3 loop spans 11 amino acids. Germline loops: CDR1 MNHNY, CDR2 SVGAGI (reference sequence).

The rearrangement links TRBV19 to TRBJ2-3; D uncertain. The CDR3 sequence is 15 residues long. V lost 7 bases and J lost 4, with 18 bases in between. Germline V gene data show CDR1 as LNHDA and CDR2 as SQIVND (reference sequence). The CDR3 bases are TGTGCCAGTAAACCGACTCAAACCTTGCCAGATACGCAGTATTTT. Its protein is CASKPTQTLPDTQYF.

V gene TRBV2 combines with J gene TRBJ1-5; D not resolved. CDR1 SNHLY and CDR2 FYNNEI come from the germline V gene. CDR3 size: 14 residues. V was trimmed by 5 bases and J by 6 bases, leaving 14 bases between them. CDR3 nucleotide sequence: TGTGCCAGCAGTTCCATCGATAGCGGTCAGCCCCAGCATTTT. This sequence encodes CASSSIDSGQPQHF.

V is TRBV11-2 and J is TRBJ2-1; no firm D call. Germline V gene data show CDR1 as SGHAT and CDR2 as FQNNGV. The CDR3 contains 15 residues. The V end lost 5 bases, the J end lost 0 bases, and 11 bases lay between the germline ends. CDR3 bases: TGTGCCAGCAGCGCCGGAATCGGCTCCTACAATGAGCAGTTCTTC. Residues: CASSAGIGSYNEQFF.

The chain recombines TRBV4-3 with TRBJ2-5; TRBD2 might be the D (6 bases). Per germline, CDR1 LGHNA and CDR2 YSLEER. The CDR3 is 16 residues long. Trimming shortened V by 0 bases and J by 5 bases, and 16 bases separated the two germline ends. This chain's CDR3 is CASSQDRKVRGETQYF. CDR3 DNA sequence: TGCGCCAGCAGCCAAGATCGGAAGGTGCGGGGCGAGACCCAGTACTTC.

This chain connects TRBV5-6 to TRBJ1-2; D is ambiguous. The CDR3 consists of 16 residues. Trimming took 1 base from V and 3 from J, leaving 16 bases between them. In germline, CDR1 is SGHDT, CDR2 YYEEEE. This CDR3 is CASSLKGAGYHYGYTF. Here the CDR3 DNA reads TGTGCCAGCAGCTTGAAAGGCGCAGGATACCACTATGGCTACACCTTC. The entire variable domain, with the rest obtained from reference TRBV5-6 and TRBJ1-2, is as follows: DAGVTQSPTHLIKTRGQQVTLRCSPKSGHDTVSWYQQALGQGPQFIFQYYEEEERQRGNFPDRFSGHQFPNYSSELNVNALLLGDSALYLCASSLKGAGYHYGYTFGSGTRLTVV.

The genes are TRBV7-2 and TRBJ1-5; D is undetermined. This CDR3 has 14 residues. Germline loops: CDR1 SGHTA, CDR2 FQGNSA. The V gene lost 5 bases and the J gene lost 9 bases, with 17 bases spanning the gap. The CDR3 nucleotides read TGTGCCAGCAGCCCCCGGACGGTTGCAGGGCCCCAGCATTTT. The encoded protein is CASSPRTVAGPQHF.

The gene calls are TRBV4-2 and TRBJ2-1; 13 bases are a match to TRBD2. V trimming: 4 bases; J trimming: 10 bases; junction bases outside the gene matches: 10. The CDR3 length is 16 residues. CDR1 is LGHNA, CDR2 YNFKEQ, per germline. The CDR3 DNA follows: TGTGCCAGCAGCCCACCACTAGCGGGAGGGCCCTCCGAGCAGTTCTTC. Residues: CASSPPLAGGPSEQFF.